A selection of T cell receptor beta chains follows, all from one sample in a study of human T cells and chemical hapten exposure. Using its own MiXCR run on the RACE reads, TCRdb lists one record per CDR3 protein. This sample has 120,000 or so distinct CDR3 sequences; 13% occur once, and the top ten carry approximately 2.6%. The sequencing here drew on whole blood, taken in connection with sensitization to the hapten diphenylcyclopropenone (DPC). These receptors originate from a young woman with alopecia areata. Some clones in this sample may be carry-over from other donors' samples. CDR3s include the opening cysteine and the closing phenylalanine or tryptophan. The order of the fields is clone size, J gene, CDR3 length, V gene, D gene, CDR3 protein, CDR3 DNA. The D gene is left open where the match is weak. The size of a clone is reported for some rows only, either as once, few or many, or as a class for expanded clones.

>-|TRBJ2-2|15|TRBV6-5|TRBD2
CASSRTSGNTGELFF
TGTGCCAGCAGCCGGACTAGCGGGAACACCGGGGAGCTGTTTTTT
>many|TRBJ2-5|12|TRBV14|-
CASSLSRETQYF
TGTGCCAGCAGCCTCTCGAGGGAGACCCAGTACTTC
>-|TRBJ2-7|14|TRBV5-4|-
CASSLAGVEYEQYF
TGTGCCAGCAGCTTGGCAGGGGTTGAATACGAGCAGTACTTC
>-|TRBJ2-5|15|TRBV18|-
CASSPRRQSQETQYF
TGTGCCAGCTCACCAAGGCGACAGAGCCAAGAGACCCAGTACTTC
>few|TRBJ1-5|15|TRBV7-2|-
CASSLREGSNQPQHF
TGTGCCAGCAGCCTCCGGGAGGGGAGCAATCAGCCCCAGCATTTT
>many|TRBJ2-3|14|TRBV11-2|-
CASSFDMYTDTQYF
TGTGCCAGCAGCTTCGACATGTATACAGATACGCAGTATTTT
>once|TRBJ2-3|13|TRBV4-3|-
CASSSNYRATQYF
TGCGCCAGCAGTTCGAACTATAGGGCTACGCAGTATTTT
>-|TRBJ2-7|16|TRBV6-5|-
CASSSPGGVEAYEQYF
TGTGCCAGCAGTAGCCCCGGTGGGGTAGAGGCCTACGAGCAGTACTTC
>many|TRBJ2-7|12|TRBV6-2/TRBV6-3|-
CASSQVTYEQYF
TGTGCCAGCAGTCAGGTTACCTACGAGCAGTACTTC
>-|TRBJ1-1|15|TRBV7-2|-
CASSLQKAVKVEAFF
TGTGCCAGCAGCTTACAGAAGGCAGTAAAAGTTGAAGCTTTCTTT
>-|TRBJ2-7|16|TRBV6-5|TRBD1
CASSRLGTGGSYEQYF
TGTGCCAGCAGTCGACTCGGGACAGGGGGCTCCTACGAGCAGTACTTC
>many|TRBJ2-3|12|TRBV3-1|-
CASSRVTDTQYF
TGTGCCAGCAGCCGTGTTACAGATACGCAGTATTTT
>few|TRBJ1-1|12|TRBV29-1|TRBD1
CSVGTGDTEAFF
TGCAGCGTTGGGACAGGGGACACTGAAGCTTTCTTT
>-|TRBJ2-1|15|TRBV6-5|TRBD2
CASSSPGGSYNEQFF
TGTGCCAGCAGTAGCCCGGGGGGTTCCTACAATGAGCAGTTCTTC
>few|TRBJ2-7|14|TRBV5-1|TRBD1
CASSLRTGNYEQYF
TGCGCCAGCAGCTTACGGACAGGCAACTACGAGCAGTACTTC